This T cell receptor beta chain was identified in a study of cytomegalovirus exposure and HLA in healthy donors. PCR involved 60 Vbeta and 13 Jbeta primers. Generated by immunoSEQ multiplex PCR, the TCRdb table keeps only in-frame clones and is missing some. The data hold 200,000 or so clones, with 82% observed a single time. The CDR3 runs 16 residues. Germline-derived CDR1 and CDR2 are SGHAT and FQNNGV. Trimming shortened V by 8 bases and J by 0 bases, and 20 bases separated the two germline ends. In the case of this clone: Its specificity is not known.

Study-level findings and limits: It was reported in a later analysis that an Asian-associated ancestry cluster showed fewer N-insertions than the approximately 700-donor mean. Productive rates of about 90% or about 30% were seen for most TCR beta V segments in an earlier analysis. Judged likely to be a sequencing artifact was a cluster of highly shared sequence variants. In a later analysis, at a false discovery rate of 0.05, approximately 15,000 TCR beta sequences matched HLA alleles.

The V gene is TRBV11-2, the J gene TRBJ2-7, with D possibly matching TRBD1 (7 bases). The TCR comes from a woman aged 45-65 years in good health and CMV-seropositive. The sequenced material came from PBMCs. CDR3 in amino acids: CASQLRRGLSSYEQYF. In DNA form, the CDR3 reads TGTGCCAGCCAGCTTAGGAGGGGGCTTAGCTCCTACGAGCAGTACTTC.